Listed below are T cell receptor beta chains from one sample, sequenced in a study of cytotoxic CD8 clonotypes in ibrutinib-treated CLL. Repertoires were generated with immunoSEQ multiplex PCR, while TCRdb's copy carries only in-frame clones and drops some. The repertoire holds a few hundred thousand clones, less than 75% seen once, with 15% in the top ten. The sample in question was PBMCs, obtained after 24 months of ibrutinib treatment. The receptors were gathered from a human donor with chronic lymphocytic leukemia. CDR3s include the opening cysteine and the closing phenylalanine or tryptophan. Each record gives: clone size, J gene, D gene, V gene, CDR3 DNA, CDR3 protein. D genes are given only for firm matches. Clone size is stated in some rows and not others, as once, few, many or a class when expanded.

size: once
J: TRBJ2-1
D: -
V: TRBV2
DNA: TGTGCCAGCAGTGCCCGACAGGCCCTGTCTGAATACAATGAGCAGTTCTTC
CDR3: CASSARQALSEYNEQFF

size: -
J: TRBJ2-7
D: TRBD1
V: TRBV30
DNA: TGTGCCTGGAAGACTTTAGGACAGGGGGCTAAAGAGCAGTACTTC
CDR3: CAWKTLGQGAKEQYF

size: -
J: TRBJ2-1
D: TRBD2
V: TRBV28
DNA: TGTGCCAGCAGTTCGTTAGCGGGAGCTAGCTGGAAAATTAATGAGCAGTTCTTC
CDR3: CASSSLAGASWKINEQFF

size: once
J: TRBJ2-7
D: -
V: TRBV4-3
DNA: TGCGCCAGCAGCCGTGGGATCACTTACGAGCAGTACTTC
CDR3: CASSRGITYEQYF

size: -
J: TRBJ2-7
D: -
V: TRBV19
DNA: TGTGCCAGTAGTGCCCGGGGGTCCGGCGAGCAGTACTTC
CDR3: CASSARGSGEQYF

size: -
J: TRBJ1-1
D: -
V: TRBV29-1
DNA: TGCAGCGTTCAGGGTGCCACTGAAGCTTTCTTT
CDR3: CSVQGATEAFF

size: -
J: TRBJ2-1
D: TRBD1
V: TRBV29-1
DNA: TGCAGCGCCCCGGGACAGGGCTACAATGAGCAGTTCTTC
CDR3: CSAPGQGYNEQFF

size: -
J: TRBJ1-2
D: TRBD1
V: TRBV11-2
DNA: TGTGCCAGCAGCCCCGGGTTGGACAGGGTGCTCTATGGCTACACCTTC
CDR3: CASSPGLDRVLYGYTF

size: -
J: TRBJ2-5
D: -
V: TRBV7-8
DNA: TGTGCCAGCAGCTTAGAAGGCCGGCTCACACAAGAGACCCAGTACTTC
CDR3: CASSLEGRLTQETQYF

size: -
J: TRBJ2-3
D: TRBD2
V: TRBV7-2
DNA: TGTGCCAGCAGCTTACGGGGGAGGGAAGATACGCAGTATTTT
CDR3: CASSLRGREDTQYF

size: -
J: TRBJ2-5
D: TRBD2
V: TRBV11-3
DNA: TGTGCCAGCAGCTTACAGAACCCGGGACTAGCGGGAGGAGGGCAAGAGACCCAGTACTTC
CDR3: CASSLQNPGLAGGGQETQYF

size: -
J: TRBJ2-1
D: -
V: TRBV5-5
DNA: TGTGCCAGCAGTCTTACTCCTCGTGGGCAGTTCTTC
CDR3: CASSLTPRGQFF

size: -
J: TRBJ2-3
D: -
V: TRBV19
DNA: TGTGCCAGTAGCGGGGAGGGGGGCACAGATACGCAGTATTTT
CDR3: CASSGEGGTDTQYF